These 4 T cell receptor beta chains share one sample of origin, sequenced in a study of regulatory T cells in long-lasting Graves disease. Time point here: newly diagnosed GD, antithyroid drugs for less than 3 months. The TCR library was made from RNA extracted from PBMCs. iRepertoire HTBI primers and Arm-PCR of CDR3 regions built TCR beta libraries. TCRdb re-derived calls from the multiplex PCR reads in MiXCR, one entry per CDR3 protein. The sample holds hundreds of thousands of distinct CDR3 sequences, roughly 16% seen once. The input for sequencing was peripheral blood mononuclear cells (PBMCs), taken at new diagnosis, from a patient treated with antithyroid drugs. These TCRs come from a female donor with Graves disease.

The gene calls are TRBV7-2 and TRBJ1-1; D remains ambiguous. V was trimmed by 1 base and J by 2 bases, leaving 8 bases between them. There are 14 residues in the CDR3. The V gene's germline CDR1 is SGHTA and CDR2 FQGNSA. The chain's CDR3 is CASSLGFSNTEAFF. The DNA of the CDR3 is TGTGCCAGCAGCTTAGGATTCAGTAACACTGAAGCTTTCTTT.

This clonotype has ten or more counts. The J gene is TRBJ2-7, the V gene TRBV2; TRBD2 aligns across 12 bases. CDR1 and CDR2 from the germline V gene are SNHLY and FYNNEI. The ends lost 6 bases at V and 3 bases at J; junction bases unmatched: 6. CDR3 length: 15 residues. The CDR3 spells CASRRGLAGLYEQYF. CDR3 nucleotide sequence: TGTGCCAGCAGGAGAGGACTAGCGGGACTCTACGAGCAGTACTTC.

This clonotype has just a few counts. The genes are TRBV3-1 and TRBJ2-3; TRBD2 matches 8 bases. Losses at the gene ends were 2 bases for V and 5 bases for J; bases not matched to a gene: 15. CDR1 and CDR2 from the germline V gene are LGHDT and YNNKEL (reference sequence). CDR3 length equals 18 residues. CDR3 coding DNA: TGTGCCAGCAGCCAACGGTGCGGGACTAGGGGGTTGGGAGATACGCAGTATTTT. Encoded protein: CASSQRCGTRGLGDTQYF.

This clonotype was seen many times. The V gene is TRBV2, the J gene TRBJ2-2; D is perhaps TRBD2 (6 bases). V lost 7 bases to trimming and J lost 4 bases, with 16 bases between them. Germline V gene lookup returns CDR1 SNHLY and CDR2 FYNNEI. The CDR3 extends over 15 amino acids. The CDR3 coding sequence is TGTGCCAGCACCCTTTCTCGGGGAGGCACCGGGGAGCTGTTTTTT. Protein: CASTLSRGGTGELFF.